This TCR beta chain was captured by sequencing in a study of resident and recirculating memory T cells in vitiligo (dated 2018 in TCRdb). Turning to the overall study: For TCR beta sequencing, epidermis was obtained by shave biopsy from two lesional and two nonlesional sites, and PBMCs were also collected, from each of a few stable vitiligo patients. The human TCR beta sequencing tested whether specific clones in lesional vitiligo skin differed from clones in nonlesional skin and blood. Without cell sorting, samples were homogenized immediately before genomic DNA was extracted using the Qiagen DNeasy Blood & Tissue Kit.

The germline V gene (reference sequence) yields LNHNV for CDR1 and YYDKDF for CDR2. There are 12 amino acids in the CDR3, from cysteine to phenylalanine inclusive. The retained sequence is limited to the CDR3, 36 bases, with the frame set at the first base. The V end loses 5 bases and the J end loses 4 bases, and a stretch of 6 bases separates them. TCR beta chains were amplified from genomic DNA with the immunoSEQ hsTCRB kit. TCR beta libraries were sequenced on an Illumina MiSeq instrument by the immunoSEQ service. The authors processed their data as follows. The immunoSEQ Analyzer was used to analyze the repertoire data. What TCRdb holds here is the immuneACCESS table cut down to in-frame rearrangements. Part of the clones is not present; checked against another copy, under half of the missing clones reflect an unresolved V gene, and the others are unexplained. The V and J calls and clone size were taken over from that table, and D and trimming were inferred from the DNA. The sample table contains more than 35,000 clones; only one count was recorded for around nine tenths of them. The ten largest clones represent over 3.5% of the sample.

Comment on this clone: The antigen it recognizes is unknown. The sample holds no much larger clone one base away, and base qualities are not on file.

A patient's vitiligo counted as stable when the lesions had not changed at all during the previous 6 months. For classification as stable, the absence of confetti depigmentation, a clinical sign of active vitiligo, was additionally required. Any patient who had received treatment in the previous three months was excluded. Ficoll density gradient centrifugation was used to isolate PBMCs from heparinized blood, after which the PBMCs were flash-frozen. Points the paper makes about the study in general: No unique dominant TCR clone was detected, and clonality varied among vitiligo lesions. By overlap and correlation analysis, no significant repertoire overlap was shown between biopsies, even within a single patient, except for each lesion compared with itself. Working out how much the T cell clones identified in the vitiligo lesions and the human Trm versus Tcm pools each contribute will require future mechanistic studies. TCR sequences were not shared across biopsy sites or across patients, which suggests that different T cell clones infiltrate different lesions, a pattern described as private specificity.

This receptor was identified in a male donor with vitiligo. The chain is made from TRBV15 and TRBJ2-1; matching of 6 bases hints at TRBD2 as the D gene. The specimen sequenced was blood. The DNA sequence is as follows: TGTGCCACCAGCGGGGGGTACAATGAGCAGTTCTTC. This encodes CATSGGYNEQFF.